Below, 8 T cell receptor beta chains from the same sample are listed, as sequenced in a study of CXCR3-negative and CXCR3-positive naive CD8 T cells. Notes on the study in general: CXCR3-expressing naive cells carried TRB CDR3s more hydrophobic than those of CXCR3-negative naive cells.

No antigen has been assigned to these receptors. UMI-labeled TRB cDNA libraries were prepared by 5' RACE. TCRdb re-called the 5' RACE reads, yielding one record per CDR3 amino acid sequence without DNA. The sample has under 150,000 distinct CDR3 sequences, and its top ten clones hold approximately 0.27%. The sequencing sample was made of naive CXCR3+ CD8+ T cells from blood. The sample's subset: CD45RO-CCR7+CD27+CD95- naive CD8+ T cells expressing CXCR3 (TNR3+). The origin of the receptors is a human donor in good health. Some clones in this sample may be carry-over from other donors' samples.

V usage is TRBV7-3 and J usage is TRBJ2-1. The CDR3 loop spans 14 amino acids. Germline loops: CDR1 SGHTA, CDR2 FQGTGA. The CDR3 is CASSPQPFGNEQFF.

The chain couples TRBV6-6 to TRBJ2-7; as DNA is missing, the TRBD2 call by TCRdb cannot be tested. CDR3 length: 16 amino acids. Germline CDR1 MNHNY, CDR2 SVGAGI (reference sequence). This CDR3 reads CASSYSVQRDLYEQYF.

This chain uses TRBV6-4 with TRBJ2-1; the D call of TRBD1 rests on TCRdb alone, since no DNA is present to check it. CDR1 is MRHNA, CDR2 SNTAGT, per germline. CDR3 length: 14 residues. The CDR3 sequence: CASSEGQGADEQFF.

The rearrangement uses TRBV3-1 and TRBJ2-1; there is no DNA to check the TCRdb D call of TRBD2. Germline CDR1 LGHDT, CDR2 YNNKEL (reference sequence). The CDR3 consists of 19 residues. CDR3 sequence: CASSQDRAGEFTSYNEQFF.

This chain joins TRBV4-2 and TRBJ1-3; the D call from TCRdb, TRBD1, cannot be confirmed without DNA. The CDR3 length is 16 residues. Germline CDR1 is LGHNA and CDR2 is YNFKEQ. CDR3 amino acids: CASSQGQGALENTIYF.

The J gene is TRBJ2-1, the V gene TRBV29-1; TCRdb's D call of TRBD2 is untestable without DNA. CDR3 length: 19 amino acids. Germline CDR1 is SQVTM and CDR2 is ANQGSEA. CDR3 in amino acids: CSVEAAGPAVKSSYNEQFF.

The chain joins TRBV11-3 to TRBJ2-7; with no DNA, the TCRdb D assignment of TRBD1 cannot be verified. CDR1 SGHNT and CDR2 YENEEA come from the germline V gene. The CDR3 is 15 residues long. CDR3 amino acids: CASSLAPGQGYEQYF.

V and J are TRBV28 and TRBJ2-7; with no DNA, the TCRdb D assignment of TRBD1 cannot be verified. Germline V CDR1 and CDR2: MDHEN, SYDVKM. CDR3 length: 16 residues. The CDR3 protein is CASSLIRTGESGEQYF.